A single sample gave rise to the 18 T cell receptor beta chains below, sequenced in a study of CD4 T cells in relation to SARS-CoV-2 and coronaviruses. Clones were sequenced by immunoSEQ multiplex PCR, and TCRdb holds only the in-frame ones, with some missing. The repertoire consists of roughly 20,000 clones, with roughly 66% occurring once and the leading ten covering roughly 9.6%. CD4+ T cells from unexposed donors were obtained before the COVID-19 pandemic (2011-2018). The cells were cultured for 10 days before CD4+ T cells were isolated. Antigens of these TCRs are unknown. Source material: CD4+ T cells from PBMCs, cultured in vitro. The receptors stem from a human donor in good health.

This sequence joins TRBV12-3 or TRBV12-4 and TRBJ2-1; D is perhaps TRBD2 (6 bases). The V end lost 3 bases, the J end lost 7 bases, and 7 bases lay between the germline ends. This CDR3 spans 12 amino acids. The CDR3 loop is CASSFLANEQFF. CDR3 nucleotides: TGTGCCAGCAGTTTCCTAGCGAATGAGCAGTTCTTC.

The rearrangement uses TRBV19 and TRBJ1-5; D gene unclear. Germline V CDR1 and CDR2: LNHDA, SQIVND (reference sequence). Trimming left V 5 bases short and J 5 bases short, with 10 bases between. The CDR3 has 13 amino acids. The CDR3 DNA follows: TGTGCCAGTAGTTCAACGTGGGATCAGCCCCAGCATTTT. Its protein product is CASSSTWDQPQHF.

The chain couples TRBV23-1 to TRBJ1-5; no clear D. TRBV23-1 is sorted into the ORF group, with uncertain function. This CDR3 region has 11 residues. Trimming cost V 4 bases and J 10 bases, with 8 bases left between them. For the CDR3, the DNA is TGCGCCAGCAGTCGAGATAAACCCCAGCATTTT. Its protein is CASSRDKPQHF.

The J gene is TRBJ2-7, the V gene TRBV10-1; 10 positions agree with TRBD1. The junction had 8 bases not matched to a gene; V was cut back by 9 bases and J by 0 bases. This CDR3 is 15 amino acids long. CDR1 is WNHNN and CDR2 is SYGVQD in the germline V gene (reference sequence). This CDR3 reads CAREGQGEASYEQYF. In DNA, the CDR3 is TGCGCCAGGGAAGGACAGGGGGAGGCCTCCTACGAGCAGTACTTC.

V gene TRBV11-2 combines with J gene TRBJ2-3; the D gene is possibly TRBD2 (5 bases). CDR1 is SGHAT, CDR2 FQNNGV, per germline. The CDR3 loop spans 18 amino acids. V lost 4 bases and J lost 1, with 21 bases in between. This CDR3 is CASSSPGIGVSGTDTQYF. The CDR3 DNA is TGTGCCAGCAGCTCCCCCGGGATCGGGGTGTCGGGCACAGATACGCAGTATTTT.

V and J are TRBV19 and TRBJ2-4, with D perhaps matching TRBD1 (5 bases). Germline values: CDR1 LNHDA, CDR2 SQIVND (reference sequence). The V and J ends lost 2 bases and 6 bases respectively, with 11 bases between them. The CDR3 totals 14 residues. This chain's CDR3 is CASSINWGVNIQYF. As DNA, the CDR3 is TGTGCCAGTAGTATAAATTGGGGCGTAAACATTCAGTACTTC.

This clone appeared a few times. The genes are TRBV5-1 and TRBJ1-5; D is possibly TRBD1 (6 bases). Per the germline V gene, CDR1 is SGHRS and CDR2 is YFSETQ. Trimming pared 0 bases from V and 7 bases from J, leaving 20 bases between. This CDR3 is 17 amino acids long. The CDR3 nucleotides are TGCGCCAGCAGCTTGGGGGGGGGTGAGGGGGTCGTACAGCCCCAGCATTTT. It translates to CASSLGGGEGVVQPQHF.

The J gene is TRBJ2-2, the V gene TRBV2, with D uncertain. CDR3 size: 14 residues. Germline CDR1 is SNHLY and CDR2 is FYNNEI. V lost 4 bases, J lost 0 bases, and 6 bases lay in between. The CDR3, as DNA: TGTGCCAGCAGTGGCGTCTCGAACACCGGGGAGCTGTTTTTT. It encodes CASSGVSNTGELFF. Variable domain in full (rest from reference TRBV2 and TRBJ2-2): EPEVTQTPSHQVTQMGQEVILRCVPISNHLYFYWYRQILGQKVEFLVSFYNNEISEKSEIFDDQFSVERPDGSNFTLKIRSTKLEDSAMYFCASSGVSNTGELFFGEGSRLTVL.

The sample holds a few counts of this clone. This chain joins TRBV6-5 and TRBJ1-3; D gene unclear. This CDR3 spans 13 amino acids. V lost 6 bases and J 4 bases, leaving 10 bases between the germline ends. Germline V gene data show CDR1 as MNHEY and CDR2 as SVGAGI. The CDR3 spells CASRRGGGNTIYF. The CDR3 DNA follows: TGTGCCAGCAGACGGGGTGGAGGAAACACCATATATTTT.

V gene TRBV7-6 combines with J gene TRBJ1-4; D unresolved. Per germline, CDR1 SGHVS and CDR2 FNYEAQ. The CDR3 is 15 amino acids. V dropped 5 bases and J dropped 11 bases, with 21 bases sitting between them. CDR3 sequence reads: CASSPPLDGCEKLFF. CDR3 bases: TGTGCCAGCAGCCCACCCTTGGATGGGTGCGAGAAACTGTTTTTT.

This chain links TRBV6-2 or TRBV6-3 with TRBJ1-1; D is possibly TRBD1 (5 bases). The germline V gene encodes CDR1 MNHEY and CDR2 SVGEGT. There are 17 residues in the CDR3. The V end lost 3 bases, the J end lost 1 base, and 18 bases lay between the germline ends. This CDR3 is CASSYSGDEKRNTEAFF. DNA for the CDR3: TGTGCCAGCAGTTATTCCGGGGACGAAAAAAGGAACACTGAAGCTTTCTTT.

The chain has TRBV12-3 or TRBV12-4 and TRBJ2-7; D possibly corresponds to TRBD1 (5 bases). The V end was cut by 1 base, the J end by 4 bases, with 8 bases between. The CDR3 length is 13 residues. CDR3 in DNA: TGTGCCAGCAGTTTAGGACAGCTATACGAGCAGTACTTC. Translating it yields CASSLGQLYEQYF.

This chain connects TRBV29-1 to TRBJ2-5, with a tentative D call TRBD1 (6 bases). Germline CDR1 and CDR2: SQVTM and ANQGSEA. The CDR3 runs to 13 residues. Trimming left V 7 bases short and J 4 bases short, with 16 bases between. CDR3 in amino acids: CSAGGPRAETQYF. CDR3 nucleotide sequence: TGCAGCGCTGGGGGCCCTAGGGCAGAGACCCAGTACTTC.

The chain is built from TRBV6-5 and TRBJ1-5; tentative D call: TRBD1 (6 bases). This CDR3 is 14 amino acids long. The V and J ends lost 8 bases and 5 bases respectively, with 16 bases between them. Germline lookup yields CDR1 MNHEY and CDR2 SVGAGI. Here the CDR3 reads CASHPTGGHQPQHF. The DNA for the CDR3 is TGTGCCAGCCATCCGACAGGTGGACATCAGCCCCAGCATTTT.

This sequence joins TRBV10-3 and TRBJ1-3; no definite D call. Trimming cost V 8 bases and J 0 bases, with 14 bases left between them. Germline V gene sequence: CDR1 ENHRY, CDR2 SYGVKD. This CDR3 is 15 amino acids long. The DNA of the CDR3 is TGTGCCATCGGGTCCGGGATTCTCTCTGGAAACACCATATATTTT. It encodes CAIGSGILSGNTIYF.

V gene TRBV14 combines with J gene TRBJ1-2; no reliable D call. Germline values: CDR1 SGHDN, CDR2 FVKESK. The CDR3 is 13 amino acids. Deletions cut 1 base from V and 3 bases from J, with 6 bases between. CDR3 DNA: TGTGCCAGCAGCCAAGGGCTGGACTATGGCTACACCTTC. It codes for CASSQGLDYGYTF.

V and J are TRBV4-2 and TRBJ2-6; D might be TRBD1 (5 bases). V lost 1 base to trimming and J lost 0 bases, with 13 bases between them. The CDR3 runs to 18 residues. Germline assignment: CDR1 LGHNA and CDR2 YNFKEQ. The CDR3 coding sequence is TGTGCCAGCAGCCAAGGGGGCCGCTTGAGCTCTGGGGCCAACGTCCTGACTTTC. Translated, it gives CASSQGGRLSSGANVLTF.

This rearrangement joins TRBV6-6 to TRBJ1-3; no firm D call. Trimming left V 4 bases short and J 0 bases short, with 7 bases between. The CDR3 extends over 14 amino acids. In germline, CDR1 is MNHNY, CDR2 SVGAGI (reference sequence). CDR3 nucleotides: TGTGCCAGCAGTTTTGGGATCTCTGGAAACACCATATATTTT. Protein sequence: CASSFGISGNTIYF.